Described below is a single TCR beta chain sequence and its context. The same CDR3 also results from other DNA sequences found in this sample. The record originates from a study of shared clonotypes between healthy human individuals. The V and J ends lost 4 bases and 1 base respectively, with 7 bases between them. The CDR3 is 13 residues long. CDR1 is SGHRS and CDR2 is YFSETQ in the germline V gene. Clones were sequenced by immunoSEQ multiplex PCR, and TCRdb holds only the in-frame ones, with some missing. In the table there are millions of clones, 85% to 95% of which are singletons. This sequence originates from a man aged 18 to 30 in good health. Sequencing used naive CD4+ T cells sorted from blood. The subset was: CD45RA+ positively selected. The gene calls are TRBV5-1 and TRBJ2-3; D ambiguous. The chain's CDR3 is CASSPGGTDTQYF. The CDR3 nucleotides are TGCGCCAGCAGCCCCGGAGGCACAGATACGCAGTATTTT.